These 28 T cell receptor beta chains share one sample of origin, sequenced in a study of EBV T-cell therapy then PD-1 blockade in nasopharyngeal carcinoma. Time point noted: 266 days after commencement of treatment, after nivolumab therapy. Treatment meaning: AdE1-LMPpoly-expanded autologous EBV-specific T-cell therapy followed by anti-PD-1 nivolumab. For these receptors, no antigen is known. Data came from immunoSEQ multiplex PCR; TCRdb stores just in-frame clones and leaves some out. The sample has fewer than 25,000 clones; about 80% are singletons. The sequences come from CD8+ T cells from blood, collected at roughly day 270 from a patient whose treatment included autologous EBV-specific T cells and nivolumab. All receptors come from a man aged 40-49 years with nasopharyngeal carcinoma.

The rearrangement joins TRBV6-6 to TRBJ1-3; D not certain. The length of the CDR3 is 15 residues. V was clipped by 4 bases and J by 2 bases, with 12 bases between them. From germline, CDR1 is MNHNY and CDR2 SVGAGI (reference sequence). The CDR3 loop is CASSSFMTAGNTIYF. CDR3 DNA: TGTGCCAGCAGTTCATTTATGACGGCTGGAAACACCATATATTTT.

V and J are TRBV6-5 and TRBJ2-3; no definite D call. Trimming cost V 2 bases and J 0 bases, with 3 bases left between them. From germline, CDR1 is MNHEY and CDR2 SVGAGI. The CDR3 is 13 residues long. The DNA of the CDR3 is TGTGCCAGCAGTTACATGAGCACAGATACGCAGTATTTT. Its translation is CASSYMSTDTQYF.

The rearrangement links TRBV5-1 to TRBJ1-1, with D hard to call. CDR1 is SGHRS and CDR2 is YFSETQ in the germline V gene. V was trimmed by 2 bases and J by 1 base, leaving 9 bases between them. The CDR3 consists of 14 residues. For the CDR3, the DNA is TGCGCCAGCAGCTTCATCGCAGCGAACACTGAAGCTTTCTTT. It specifies CASSFIAANTEAFF.

The rearrangement uses TRBV7-9 and TRBJ2-5; possible D gene TRBD1, 6 bases. The ends were cut back, 5 bases at V and 2 bases at J, with 12 bases in the middle. The CDR3 consists of 14 residues. Germline V gene lookup returns CDR1 SEHNR and CDR2 FQNEAQ (reference sequence). The CDR3 region is CASSQDGQQETQYF. DNA for the CDR3: TGTGCCAGCAGCCAAGACGGACAGCAAGAGACCCAGTACTTC.

The V and J genes are TRBV7-6 and TRBJ2-7, with D possibly being TRBD1 (6 bases). Germline values: CDR1 SGHVS, CDR2 FNYEAQ. V was pared by 5 bases and J by 4 bases, with 9 bases between. The CDR3 is 12 residues long. The CDR3, as DNA: TGTGCCAGCAGCAACAGGGCGTACGAGCAGTACTTC. It encodes CASSNRAYEQYF. Using reference TRBV7-6 and TRBJ2-7 for the parts outside the CDR3, the full variable domain is GAGVSQSPRYKVTKRGQDVALRCDPISGHVSLYWYRQALGQGPEFLTYFNYEAQQDKSGLPNDRFSAERPEGSISTLTIQRTEQRDSAMYRCASSNRAYEQYFGPGTRLTVT.

The chain carries TRBV6-2 or TRBV6-3 and TRBJ2-2; D unresolved. CDR1 is MNHEY, CDR2 SVGEGT, per germline. The CDR3 extends over 15 amino acids. V lost 7 bases, J lost 4 bases, and 16 bases lay in between. The CDR3 DNA sequence: TGTGCCAGCACCCCAGGAGACAACCCCACCGGGGAGCTGTTTTTT. It specifies CASTPGDNPTGELFF.

The CDR3 sequence: CASNPGMGTEAFF. Here the CDR3 DNA reads TGTGCCAGCAACCCGGGGATGGGCACTGAAGCTTTCTTT. The chain joins TRBV27 to TRBJ1-1; D ambiguous. This CDR3 is built from 13 residues. Trimming shortened V by 7 bases and J by 4 bases, and 13 bases separated the two germline ends. CDR1 is MNHEY, CDR2 SMNVEV, per germline (reference sequence).

The chain employs TRBV4-3 and TRBJ2-3, with 8 bases aligning to TRBD2. V shed 1 base and J 5 bases; nucleotides not matched to a gene: 2. The CDR3 is 14 residues long. The V gene's germline CDR1 is LGHNA and CDR2 YSLEER. The CDR3 sequence is CASSQGGGLDTQYF. CDR3 sequence (DNA): TGCGCCAGCAGCCAAGGCGGGGGGCTAGATACGCAGTATTTT.

By share, this clone counts as medium-sized. This chain links TRBV28 with TRBJ2-3, with a possible D match to TRBD2 (5 bases). The germline CDR1 and CDR2 sequences are MDHEN and SYDVKM. V lost 2 bases and J lost 4, with 10 bases in between. The CDR3 sequence is 14 residues long. The CDR3 DNA sequence: TGTGCCAGCAGTTTACTAGTCGGGGCAGATACGCAGTATTTT. This sequence encodes CASSLLVGADTQYF.

This clone appeared a single time. V gene TRBV10-3 combines with J gene TRBJ2-1, with D possibly being TRBD2 (6 bases). The CDR3 is 15 amino acids. The V end lost 1 base, the J end lost 5 bases, and 12 bases lay between the germline ends. Germline-derived CDR1 and CDR2 are ENHRY and SYGVKD. The CDR3 DNA follows: TGTGCCATCAGTGAGTTATGGACTAAAAACAATGAGCAGTTCTTC. Encoded protein: CAISELWTKNNEQFF.

This chain links TRBV5-1 with TRBJ2-7; D is tentatively TRBD1 or TRBD2 (6 bases each). Trimming took 2 bases from V and 5 from J, leaving 14 bases between them. Germline CDR1 reads SGHRS; CDR2 reads YFSETQ. The CDR3 extends over 14 amino acids. The CDR3 DNA sequence: TGCGCCAGCAGCTTTACGGGGGCGAGGAACGAGCAGTACTTC. Translating gives CASSFTGARNEQYF.

The rearrangement uses TRBV5-5 and TRBJ1-2; 8 bases agree with TRBD1. V lost 1 base to trimming and J lost 2 bases; unmatched junction nucleotides: 4. The CDR3 is 15 residues long. Germline V gives CDR1 SGHKS, CDR2 YYEKEE (reference sequence). CDR3 nucleotide sequence: TGTGCCAGCAGCTTGCGACAGGGGAACAACTATGGCTACACCTTC. Its protein is CASSLRQGNNYGYTF.

This CDR3 is CASRRTETYEQYF. CDR3 sequence (DNA): TGTGCCAGCAGAAGGACAGAAACCTACGAGCAGTACTTC. The chain recombines TRBV2 with TRBJ2-7, with D maybe TRBD1 (6 bases). The CDR3 consists of 13 residues. Germline assignment: CDR1 SNHLY and CDR2 FYNNEI. V lost 6 bases to trimming and J lost 2 bases, with 11 bases between them.

The rearrangement joins TRBV5-1 to TRBJ2-7; no clear D gene. This CDR3 is built from 11 residues. The germline gives CDR1 SGHRS, CDR2 YFSETQ. Trimming took 3 bases from V and 7 from J, leaving 8 bases between them. The CDR3: CASSYSTEQYF. In nucleotides, the CDR3 is TGCGCCAGCAGCTACTCTACGGAGCAGTACTTC.

J is TRBJ1-5 and V is TRBV19; 7 bases map to TRBD1. CDR1 is LNHDA, CDR2 SQIVND, per germline (reference sequence). Trimming cost V 5 bases and J 4 bases; bases outside gene matches: 8. This CDR3 comprises 15 residues. The CDR3 spells CASSWNTGANQPQHF. The DNA for the CDR3 is TGTGCCAGTAGTTGGAACACAGGGGCTAATCAGCCCCAGCATTTT.

Comments on this clone: At one end the junction does not follow the germline gene, possibly because of a read error. The chain has TRBV6-1 and TRBJ1-3; unclear D gene. Per germline, CDR1 MNHNS and CDR2 SASEGT. CDR3 length: 12 amino acids. CDR3 coding DNA: TGTGCCAGCAGAGAAGGCCGAAACACCATATATTTT. Amino acid sequence: CASREGRNTIYF.

The chain couples TRBV7-2 to TRBJ1-5; D is uncertain. The CDR3 is 15 amino acids. Germline CDR1 reads SGHTA; CDR2 reads FQGNSA. The ends were cut back, 1 base at V and 0 bases at J, with 7 bases in the middle. The CDR3 DNA reads as TGTGCCAGCAGCTTAGAGGGATATAGCAATCAGCCCCAGCATTTT. Translated, it gives CASSLEGYSNQPQHF.

V and J are TRBV11-1 and TRBJ2-7, with a tentative D call TRBD1 (5 bases). V was pared by 1 base and J by 6 bases, with 13 bases between. This CDR3 contains 14 residues. Per the germline V gene, CDR1 is SGHAT and CDR2 is FQDESV (reference sequence). CDR3 nucleotides: TGTGCCAGCAGCTTAGTAGGGGTTGGCGGCGAGCAGTACTTC. Its translation: CASSLVGVGGEQYF. Full variable domain (outside the CDR3, taken from reference TRBV11-1 and TRBJ2-7): EAEVAQSPRYKITEKSQAVAFWCDPISGHATLYWYRQILGQGPELLVQFQDESVVDDSQLPKDRFSAERLKGVDSTLKIQPAELGDSAMYLCASSLVGVGGEQYFGPGTRLTVT.

The chain links TRBV30 to TRBJ1-2; D is undetermined. V lost 1 base to trimming and J lost 0 bases, with 9 bases between them. This CDR3 is built from 14 residues. Germline V CDR1 and CDR2: GTSNPN, SVGIG (reference sequence). The CDR3 DNA reads TGTGCCTGGAGTGATCCGGGATCTAACTATGGCTACACCTTC. It yields the protein CAWSDPGSNYGYTF.

On this clone itself: Compared with germline, one end of the junction differs, possibly owing to a read error. The gene calls are TRBV23-1 and TRBJ2-7; D is perhaps TRBD1 (7 bases). TRBV23-1 is given ORF status, its function remaining uncertain. The CDR3 is made up of 17 amino acids. The CDR3 DNA reads as TGCGCCAGCAGTCGGGACAGAGTTCACCCCGTGGACTACGAGCAGTGCTTC. This sequence encodes CASSRDRVHPVDYEQCF.

There are a few counts of this clone. This chain links TRBV27 with TRBJ2-2, with D possibly being TRBD1 or TRBD2 (5 bases each). Trimming removed 5 bases at V and 2 bases at J, with 21 bases between. Germline lookup yields CDR1 MNHEY and CDR2 SMNVEV (reference sequence). This CDR3 spans 18 amino acids. Here the CDR3 reads CASSTSSGTTFNTGELFF. In nucleotides, the CDR3 is TGTGCCAGCAGTACCTCCTCCGGGACGACTTTTAACACCGGGGAGCTGTTTTTT.

The chain is built from TRBV9 and TRBJ1-2; D perhaps matches TRBD1 (6 bases). Deletions cut 7 bases from V and 7 bases from J, with 14 bases between. CDR3 length equals 12 residues. Germline V lookup: CDR1 SGDLS, CDR2 YYNGEE. The CDR3 spells CASGGQRSGYTF. The CDR3 DNA follows: TGTGCCAGCGGAGGACAGAGATCTGGCTACACCTTC.

This chain links TRBV12-3 or TRBV12-4 with TRBJ2-7; D is undetermined. V lost 3 bases and J 7 bases, leaving 10 bases between the germline ends. This CDR3 has 12 amino acids. The CDR3 loop is CASSFGGLEQYF. The DNA for the CDR3 is TGTGCCAGCAGTTTTGGTGGATTGGAGCAGTACTTC.

By sample fraction, this clone is medium-sized. V and J are TRBV10-3 and TRBJ1-6; D call uncertain. The germline CDR1 and CDR2 sequences are ENHRY and SYGVKD. Trimming took 7 bases from V and 6 from J, leaving 13 bases between them. This CDR3 has 14 amino acids. The CDR3 sequence is CAITTEHPNSPLHF. The CDR3 coding sequence is TGTGCCATCACCACGGAACATCCTAATTCACCCCTCCACTTT.

This chain uses TRBV6-2 or TRBV6-3 with TRBJ2-4; D not resolved. The CDR3 covers 15 residues. Trimming removed 0 bases at V and 0 bases at J, with 6 bases between. Germline CDR1 is MNHEY and CDR2 is SVGEGT. The DNA for the CDR3 is TGTGCCAGCAGTTACTCAGCTCTAGCCAAAAACATTCAGTACTTC. Protein sequence: CASSYSALAKNIQYF.

Concerning this clone: The germline gene is not matched at one end of the junction; a read error may be the cause. The chain couples TRBV12-3 or TRBV12-4 to TRBJ2-7; D gene ambiguous. The CDR3 extends over 11 amino acids. CDR3 DNA sequence: TGTGCCAGCAGTTTAGGGTCAGAAAGGCACTTC. Its protein product is CASSLGSERHF.

This clone has only a few counts. The V and J genes are TRBV24-1 and TRBJ1-5; perhaps TRBD1 as D (5 bases). The CDR3 extends over 14 amino acids. CDR1 is KGHDR and CDR2 is SFDVKD in the germline V gene. V was clipped by 4 bases and J by 6 bases, with 12 bases between them. Written as DNA, the CDR3 is TGTGCCACCAGTGAGGGGGGAGGGGCTCAGCCCCAGCATTTT. Encoded protein: CATSEGGGAQPQHF.

The chain couples TRBV19 to TRBJ1-6; TRBD1 matches 7 bases. V lost 3 bases, J lost 7 bases, and 9 bases stayed unmatched. Germline-derived CDR1 and CDR2 are LNHDA and SQIVND (reference sequence). The CDR3 consists of 16 residues. The CDR3, as DNA: TGTGCCAGTAGTATGCCGCAGGGGGAGGGGAATTCACCCCTCCACTTT. The encoded protein is CASSMPQGEGNSPLHF. The whole variable domain, filled in from reference TRBV19 and TRBJ1-6, reads DGGITQSPKYLFRKEGQNVTLSCEQNLNHDAMYWYRQDPGQGLRLIYYSQIVNDFQKGDIAEGYSVSREKKESFPLTVTSAQKNPTAFYLCASSMPQGEGNSPLHFGNGTRLTVT.